This record covers a single TCR beta chain. It was with a sample-barcoded 5' primer and a J-beta primer mix that a second PCR of roughly 7 to 12 cycles was run. TCRdb fed the 5' RACE reads into MiXCR, producing one record per CDR3 protein. This table has about 500,000 distinct CDR3 sequences, approximately 25% appearing once. The length of the CDR3 is 16 residues. V gave up 2 bases and J gave up 7 bases; unmatched junction bases: 7. Germline CDR1 is MDHEN and CDR2 is SYDVKM. The sample is drawn from a study of blood T cells in healthy people across ages. These same records also appear under a second study, on T cells of mothers and their children. That paper adds: The effect of thymic selection on TCR recombination output is similar between related and unrelated pairs. Related mother and child pairs showed slightly greater overlap (not significant) than unrelated pairs did.

The specimen was blood. The chain has TRBV28 and TRBJ2-3, with 12 nucleotides matching TRBD2. This TCR derives from a boy aged 10-17 years in good health. In DNA, the CDR3 is TGTGCCAGCAGTTTAGAGACTAGCGGGAGTTTAAATACGCAGTATTTT. As protein: CASSLETSGSLNTQYF.